A single sample gave rise to the 27 T cell receptor beta chains below, sequenced in a study of blood T cells in healthy people across ages. A second PCR of roughly 6 to 12 cycles used a sample-barcoded 5' primer and a J-beta primer mix. TCRdb independently ran MiXCR on the 5' RACE reads; one entry per CDR3 protein. The data hold over 1,200,000 distinct CDR3 sequences, with approximately 59% observed a single time. The specimen sequenced was blood. These receptors originate from a man between 18 and 35 years old in good health.

V gene TRBV7-2 combines with J gene TRBJ2-3; D remains unclear. Trimming cost V 5 bases and J 2 bases, with 11 bases left between them. CDR3 length: 14 amino acids. CDR1 is SGHTA, CDR2 FQGNSA, per germline. The CDR3 nucleotides are TGTGCCAGCAGCCTCTCACCGTTCACAGATACGCAGTATTTT. This gives the protein CASSLSPFTDTQYF.

V usage is TRBV6-5 and J usage is TRBJ1-1; 7 bases map to TRBD1. Germline V gives CDR1 MNHEY, CDR2 SVGAGI. This CDR3 spans 18 amino acids. The V segment lost 2 bases and the J segment 4 bases; nucleotides outside the gene matches: 16. The CDR3 is CASSYDPLQGSTLTEAFF. The DNA of the CDR3 is TGTGCCAGCAGTTACGATCCCCTACAGGGGTCGACCCTCACTGAAGCTTTCTTT.

The J gene is TRBJ2-7, the V gene TRBV5-5, with TRBD1 matching over 9 bases. V was clipped by 3 bases and J by 2 bases; unmatched bases: 3. CDR3 length: 14 residues. Germline CDR1 is SGHKS and CDR2 is YYEKEE (reference sequence). The CDR3 protein is CASSWGTGTYEQYF. The CDR3 nucleotides are TGTGCCAGCAGCTGGGGGACAGGGACCTACGAGCAGTACTTC.

CDR3 in DNA: TGCAGTGCGCCCCTAGCGTATGAGACCCAGTACTTC. This translates into CSAPLAYETQYF. V usage is TRBV20-1 and J usage is TRBJ2-5, with TRBD2 as a possible D gene (6 bases). The V and J ends lost 6 bases and 5 bases respectively, with 13 bases between them. The germline gives CDR1 DFQATT, CDR2 SNEGSKA (reference sequence). This CDR3 has 12 amino acids.

This rearrangement joins TRBV5-1 to TRBJ1-2; D gene ambiguous. Germline-derived CDR1 and CDR2 are SGHRS and YFSETQ. The V gene lost 4 bases and the J gene lost 8 bases, with 12 bases spanning the gap. The CDR3 runs to 12 residues. CDR3 loop: CASSPETGGYTF. CDR3 coding DNA: TGCGCCAGCAGCCCCGAGACCGGCGGCTACACCTTC. Filled out from reference TRBV5-1 and TRBJ1-2, the complete variable domain reads KAGVTQTPRYLIKTRGQQVTLSCSPISGHRSVSWYQQTPGQGLQFLFEYFSETQRNKGNFPGRFSGRQFSNSRSEMNVSTLELGDSALYLCASSPETGGYTFGSGTRLTVV.

The chain recombines TRBV20-1 with TRBJ2-1; 11 bases line up with TRBD2. This CDR3 region has 16 residues. Germline V gene data show CDR1 as DFQATT and CDR2 as SNEGSKA (reference sequence). Unmatched junction bases numbered 13, after V lost 3 bases and J lost 9 bases. CDR3: CSARSLAGGLVREQFF. The DNA of the CDR3 is TGCAGTGCTAGGTCTCTAGCGGGAGGATTAGTACGTGAGCAGTTCTTC.

The chain carries TRBV4-2 and TRBJ2-5; the D gene is possibly TRBD1 (5 bases). Germline assignment: CDR1 LGHNA and CDR2 YNFKEQ. V lost 0 bases, J lost 1 base, and 15 bases lay in between. The CDR3 is 17 amino acids. The CDR3 reads CASSQDSGALTQETQYF. The CDR3 DNA sequence: TGTGCCAGCAGCCAAGATTCTGGGGCACTCACCCAAGAGACCCAGTACTTC.

This chain uses TRBV11-2 with TRBJ2-4; TRBD1 agrees at 8 bases. The CDR3 is 16 amino acids. Trimming cost V 5 bases and J 0 bases; bases outside gene matches: 6. Looked up from germline, CDR1 is SGHAT and CDR2 is FQNNGV. The CDR3 protein is CASSAPGQEAKNIQYF. The CDR3 DNA follows: TGTGCCAGCAGCGCCCCGGGACAGGAAGCCAAAAACATTCAGTACTTC.

This clonotype came up a few times. V is TRBV15 and J is TRBJ2-3; D gene uncertain. The CDR3 contains 14 residues. Germline V gene data show CDR1 as LNHNV and CDR2 as YYDKDF (reference sequence). V shed 0 bases and J shed 4 bases, with 8 bases lying between them. CDR3 DNA: TGTGCCACCAGCAGAGATTCTCCGGCAGATACGCAGTATTTT. Protein sequence: CATSRDSPADTQYF.

J is TRBJ2-2 and V is TRBV7-2; maybe TRBD1 (8 bases). Per the germline V gene, CDR1 is SGHTA and CDR2 is FQGNSA. The CDR3 consists of 15 residues. With 3 bases removed from V and 6 bases from J, the gap between germline ends came to 14 bases. The CDR3 DNA is TGTGCCAGCAGCTTCCGGACAGGGAGGGCCGGGGAGCTGTTTTTT. Its translation: CASSFRTGRAGELFF.

The chain couples TRBV15 to TRBJ2-3; TRBD2 matches 7 bases. Germline values: CDR1 LNHNV, CDR2 YYDKDF (reference sequence). Trimming at V came to 5 bases and at J to 3 bases, leaving 5 bases not matched to a gene. The CDR3 spans 14 residues. CDR3 residues: CATSLRDYTDTQYF. The DNA of the CDR3 is TGTGCCACCAGCCTCCGGGACTATACAGATACGCAGTATTTT.

To note about this clonotype: At one end, the junction sequence differs from germline, possibly due to a read error. The chain couples TRBV7-2 to TRBJ2-3; perhaps TRBD1 as D (5 bases). Germline values: CDR1 SGHTA, CDR2 FQGNSA. The CDR3 sequence is 15 residues long. This CDR3 is CASSLGADSTETQYF. CDR3 coding DNA: TGTGCCAGCAGCTTAGGAGCTGACAGCACAGAAACGCAGTATTTT.

The rearrangement joins TRBV4-2 to TRBJ2-4, with D perhaps matching TRBD1 or TRBD2 (5 bases each). Trimming shortened V by 5 bases and J by 13 bases, and 18 bases separated the two germline ends. Germline values: CDR1 LGHNA, CDR2 YNFKEQ. The CDR3 totals 13 residues. The CDR3 DNA follows: TGTGCCAGCAGCTGGGACGGTACAACCGGGCAGTACTTC. Translation gives CASSWDGTTGQYF.

This clonotype has just one count. The chain employs TRBV4-2 and TRBJ2-1, with TRBD2 matching 13 bases. The V gene end was trimmed by 3 bases and the J gene end by 7 bases; junction bases not matched to a gene: 6. CDR1 is LGHNA and CDR2 is YNFKEQ in the germline V gene. The CDR3 totals 16 residues. The CDR3 coding sequence is TGTGCCAGCAGCCACGAACTAGCGGGAGGGTTTAATGAGCAGTTCTTC. Its protein is CASSHELAGGFNEQFF.

V gene TRBV20-1 combines with J gene TRBJ2-5, with TRBD2 matching over 10 bases. The J call may be in error: the DNA end matches TRBJ2-7 better. The CDR3 is 15 amino acids. CDR1 DFQATT and CDR2 SNEGSKA come from the germline V gene (reference sequence). The CDR3 coding sequence is TGCAGTGCTAGAGGGACTAGCGGCCCTCCTTCCGAGCAGTACTTC. This gives the protein CSARGTSGPPSEQYF.

The CDR3 is CASSLDGRTSYNEQFF. CDR3 DNA sequence: TGCGCCAGCAGCTTGGATGGGCGGACTTCCTACAATGAGCAGTTCTTC. The chain has TRBV5-1 and TRBJ2-1; D is perhaps TRBD2 (5 bases). CDR1 is SGHRS, CDR2 YFSETQ, per germline. This CDR3 region has 16 residues. Trimming took off 0 bases at V and 1 base at J, with 11 bases between the two ends. The whole variable domain, remainder taken from reference TRBV5-1 and TRBJ2-1, is KAGVTQTPRYLIKTRGQQVTLSCSPISGHRSVSWYQQTPGQGLQFLFEYFSETQRNKGNFPGRFSGRQFSNSRSEMNVSTLELGDSALYLCASSLDGRTSYNEQFFGPGTRLTVL.

The V and J genes are TRBV28 and TRBJ2-3, with D unresolved. V was clipped by 6 bases and J by 6 bases, with 10 bases between them. Germline lookup yields CDR1 MDHEN and CDR2 SYDVKM. The CDR3 extends over 12 amino acids. The DNA for the CDR3 is TGTGCCAGCAGAGGCGGCGAGGATACGCAGTATTTT. Translated, it gives CASRGGEDTQYF.

J is TRBJ1-1 and V is TRBV29-1; possibly TRBD1 for D (6 bases). V lost 6 bases and J 5 bases, leaving 13 bases between the germline ends. CDR1 is SQVTM, CDR2 ANQGSEA, per germline. The CDR3 has 12 amino acids. The CDR3 DNA reads TGCAGCGTAGGGGGGGGGTTGACTGAAGCTTTCTTT. Its translation: CSVGGGLTEAFF.

V gene TRBV6-5 combines with J gene TRBJ2-1, with TRBD1 matching 7 bases. This CDR3 has 15 residues. Trimming cost V 0 bases and J 9 bases; bases outside gene matches: 8. The germline V gene has CDR1 MNHEY and CDR2 SVGAGI. CDR3 DNA sequence: TGTGCCAGCAGTTACTCGAGGCAGGGGGTGAGTGAGCAGTTCTTC. It translates to CASSYSRQGVSEQFF.

This sequence joins TRBV20-1 and TRBJ2-5; 7 nucleotides agree with TRBD2. Looked up from germline, CDR1 is DFQATT and CDR2 is SNEGSKA (reference sequence). V shed 1 base, J shed 11 bases, and the junction held 16 bases outside the gene matches. The CDR3 contains 15 residues. The CDR3 bases are TGCAGTGCTAGAGTTGCCGGGGGGAGGATCCATGAGCAGTACTTC. Its translation: CSARVAGGRIHEQYF.

The genes are TRBV14 and TRBJ1-2; D call uncertain. Germline lookup yields CDR1 SGHDN and CDR2 FVKESK. The germline V and J ends were trimmed by 4 bases and 8 bases, with 14 bases remaining between them. This CDR3 contains 13 residues. Here the CDR3 DNA reads TGTGCCAGCAGCCTTTCGGTTGGAGGCGGCTACACCTTC. It encodes CASSLSVGGGYTF.

The gene calls are TRBV28 and TRBJ2-5; D gene unclear. V was trimmed by 2 bases and J by 4 bases, leaving 17 bases between them. Germline V CDR1 and CDR2: MDHEN, SYDVKM. The length of the CDR3 is 16 residues. The CDR3 DNA sequence: TGTGCCAGCAGTTTACCCGTGACCCAGATCGGAGAGACCCAGTACTTC. As protein: CASSLPVTQIGETQYF.

Concerning this clonotype itself: At one boundary the junction diverges from the germline segment, which might be a read error. The genes are TRBV7-2 and TRBJ2-3, with 9 nucleotides matching TRBD2. CDR1 and CDR2 (germline): SGHTA, FQGNSA. CDR3 size: 12 residues. The CDR3 loop reads CASSLAGMGQYF. The CDR3 DNA sequence: TGTGCCAGCAGCCTAGCGGGGATGGGGCAGTATTTT.

The V and J genes are TRBV10-3 and TRBJ2-1, with D tentatively TRBD1 (7 bases). Germline CDR1 is ENHRY and CDR2 is SYGVKD. The CDR3 is 14 residues long. The V gene lost 6 bases and the J gene lost 4 bases, with 13 bases spanning the gap. CDR3 sequence reads: CAIRAGGRYNEQFF. DNA for the CDR3: TGTGCCATCAGGGCAGGGGGGAGGTACAATGAGCAGTTCTTC.

The chain has TRBV10-3 and TRBJ2-5; TRBD2 is a possible D gene (5 bases). The CDR3 contains 14 residues. The germline V gene has CDR1 ENHRY and CDR2 SYGVKD. V was pared by 5 bases and J by 4 bases, with 14 bases between. The CDR3 loop reads CAISPLASGETQYF. The CDR3 DNA is TGTGCCATCAGTCCTTTAGCGTCCGGAGAGACCCAGTACTTC.

This clonotype was seen a few times. This rearrangement joins TRBV5-1 to TRBJ2-7, with TRBD2 matching 9 bases. Germline assignment: CDR1 SGHRS and CDR2 YFSETQ. This CDR3 contains 17 residues. Trimming removed 1 base from V and 0 bases from J; junction bases left unmatched: 8. The chain's CDR3 is CASSLPLSSGTSYEQYF. CDR3 coding DNA: TGCGCCAGCAGCTTGCCCCTCTCTAGCGGGACCTCCTACGAGCAGTACTTC. The full variable domain, rest sourced from reference TRBV5-1 and TRBJ2-7, is KAGVTQTPRYLIKTRGQQVTLSCSPISGHRSVSWYQQTPGQGLQFLFEYFSETQRNKGNFPGRFSGRQFSNSRSEMNVSTLELGDSALYLCASSLPLSSGTSYEQYFGPGTRLTVT.

The rearrangement uses TRBV6-1 and TRBJ1-1, with unresolved D. CDR3 length: 13 amino acids. V lost 7 bases and J 4 bases, leaving 13 bases between the germline ends. Germline V gene lookup returns CDR1 MNHNS and CDR2 SASEGT. CDR3 residues: CASTPEVVTEAFF. DNA of the CDR3: TGTGCCAGCACTCCGGAGGTGGTCACTGAAGCTTTCTTT.